Listed here is a single T cell receptor (beta chain). This sample was taken from a study of blood T cell repertoires in COVID-19. Study-level background: The analysed material was cDNA or gDNA that came from T cells, B-cell-depleted T cells, or PBMCs.

Between the trimmed V and J ends, which lost 4 bases and 6 bases, there was a span of 17 bases. Germline V gene sequence: CDR1 SGHDT, CDR2 YYEEEE. The length of the CDR3 is 14 residues. Followed longitudinally, the Seattle patients had been enrolled during active infection. In the source study's methods: Amplifying reference gene primers gave estimates of nucleated cell counts. Clones were sequenced by immunoSEQ multiplex PCR, and TCRdb holds only the in-frame ones, with some missing. V, J and clone size are those of that table, while D and trimming were read from the DNA. The sample includes hundreds of thousands of clones, 89% seen only once; the top ten take 0.8% to 0.9%.

The chain is built from TRBV5-6 and TRBJ2-7, with D uncertain. Sequencing input: peripheral blood. The receptor was isolated from a man aged 18 to 30 with COVID-19, enrolled during active disease. The CDR3 DNA reads TGTGCCAGCAGCAGAATGGTTACGGGTAGCGAGCAGTACTTC. The encoded protein is CASSRMVTGSEQYF.